Sequencing of this TCR beta chain was carried out in a study of cytomegalovirus exposure and HLA in healthy donors. Study details: Counted in an early data release were 65 million to 100 million unique TCRs from HLA-typed donors. Findings and caveats of the study: Researchers had no immune exposure information except CMV serostatus available. Another analysis was done later, and it associated approximately 18,000 TCR beta sequences with HLA alleles at 0.05 false discovery rate. A link between a missense DCLRE1C variant and TCR beta V- and J-gene trimming emerged from a later analysis.

The CDR3 spans 13 residues. Trimming removed 0 bases from V and 7 bases from J, with 10 bases in between. Per the germline V gene, CDR1 is SGHRS and CDR2 is YFSETQ. In the PCR, 60 Vbeta and 13 Jbeta primers were used. Profiled with immunoSEQ multiplex PCR; TCRdb holds only in-frame clones, not every one. The data contain some 130,000 clones, roughly three quarters of them seen just once; the ten biggest clones take up over 2%. A word on this clone: Its specificity is not known.

This chain joins TRBV5-1 and TRBJ1-1; D unresolved. Input material: PBMCs. This receptor was identified in a man aged 25 to 40 in good health and CMV-seronegative. The CDR3 DNA reads TGCGCCAGCAGCTTGGGGTCGGGAATTGAAGCTTTCTTT. Its translation is CASSLGSGIEAFF.